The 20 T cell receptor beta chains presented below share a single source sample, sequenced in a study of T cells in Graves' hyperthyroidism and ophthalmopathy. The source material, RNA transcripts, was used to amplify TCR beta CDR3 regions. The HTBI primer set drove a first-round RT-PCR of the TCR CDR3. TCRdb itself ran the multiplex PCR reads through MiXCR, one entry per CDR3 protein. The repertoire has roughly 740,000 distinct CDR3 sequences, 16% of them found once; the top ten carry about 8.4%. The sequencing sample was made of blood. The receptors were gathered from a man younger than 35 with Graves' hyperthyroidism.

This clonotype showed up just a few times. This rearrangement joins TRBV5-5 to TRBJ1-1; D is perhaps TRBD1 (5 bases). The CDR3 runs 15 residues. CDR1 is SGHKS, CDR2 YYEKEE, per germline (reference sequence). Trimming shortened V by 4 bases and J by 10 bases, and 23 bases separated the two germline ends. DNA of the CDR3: TGTGCCAGCAGCCTGGACATCCGACCGGGCTTGCGAGCTTTCTTT. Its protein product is CASSLDIRPGLRAFF.

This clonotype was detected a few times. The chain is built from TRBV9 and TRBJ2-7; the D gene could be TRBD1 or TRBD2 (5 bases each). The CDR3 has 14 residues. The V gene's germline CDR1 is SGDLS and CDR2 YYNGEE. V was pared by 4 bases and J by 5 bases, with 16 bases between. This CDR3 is CASSSRDRPNEQYF. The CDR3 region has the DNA TGTGCCAGCAGCAGCCGGGACCGCCCGAACGAGCAGTACTTC. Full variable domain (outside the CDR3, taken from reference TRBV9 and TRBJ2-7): DSGVTQTPKHLITATGQRVTLRCSPRSGDLSVYWYQQSLDQGLQFLIQYYNGEERAKGNILERFSAQQFPDLHSELNLSSLELGDSALYFCASSSRDRPNEQYFGPGTRLTVT.

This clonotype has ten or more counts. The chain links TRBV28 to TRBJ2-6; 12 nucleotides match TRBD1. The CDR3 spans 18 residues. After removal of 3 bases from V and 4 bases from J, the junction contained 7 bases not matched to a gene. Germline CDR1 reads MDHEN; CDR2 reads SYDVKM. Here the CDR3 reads CASSFPGTGGSGANVLTF. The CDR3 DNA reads TGTGCCAGCAGTTTCCCCGGGACAGGGGGCTCAGGGGCCAACGTCCTGACTTTC.

This CDR3 reads CASSFEGGLDTGELFF. The CDR3 coding sequence is TGTGCCAGCAGCTTCGAGGGGGGGCTCGACACCGGGGAGCTGTTTTTT. This chain joins TRBV14 and TRBJ2-2; D might be TRBD2 (7 bases). Germline CDR1 is SGHDN and CDR2 is FVKESK. The V gene lost 5 bases and the J gene lost 3 bases, with 16 bases spanning the gap. CDR3 length equals 16 residues.

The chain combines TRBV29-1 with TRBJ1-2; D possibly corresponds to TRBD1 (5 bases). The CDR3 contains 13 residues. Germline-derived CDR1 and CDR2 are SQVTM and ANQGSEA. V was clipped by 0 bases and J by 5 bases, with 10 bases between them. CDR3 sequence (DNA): TGCAGCGTTGAAGAGGGGGTCGGTTATGGCTACACCTTC. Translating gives CSVEEGVGYGYTF.

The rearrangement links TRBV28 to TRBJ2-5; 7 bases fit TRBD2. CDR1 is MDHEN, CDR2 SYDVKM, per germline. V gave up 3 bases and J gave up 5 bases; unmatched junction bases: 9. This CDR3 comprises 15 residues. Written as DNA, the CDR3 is TGTGCCAGCAGTTTTGAGGGCGGGAGTGGGGAGACCCAGTACTTC. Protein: CASSFEGGSGETQYF.

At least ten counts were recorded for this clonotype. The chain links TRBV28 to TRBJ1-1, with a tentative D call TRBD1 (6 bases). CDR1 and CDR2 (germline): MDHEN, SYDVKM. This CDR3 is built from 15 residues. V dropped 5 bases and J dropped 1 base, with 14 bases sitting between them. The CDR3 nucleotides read TGTGCCAGCAGTCGCGCCGGGGGCCCGAACACTGAAGCTTTCTTT. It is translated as CASSRAGGPNTEAFF.

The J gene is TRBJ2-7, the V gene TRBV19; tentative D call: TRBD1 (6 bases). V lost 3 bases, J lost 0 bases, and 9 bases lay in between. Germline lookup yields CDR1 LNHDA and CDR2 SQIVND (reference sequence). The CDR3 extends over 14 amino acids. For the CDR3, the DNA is TGTGCCAGTAGTATTCGGGACAACTCCTACGAGCAGTACTTC. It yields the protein CASSIRDNSYEQYF.

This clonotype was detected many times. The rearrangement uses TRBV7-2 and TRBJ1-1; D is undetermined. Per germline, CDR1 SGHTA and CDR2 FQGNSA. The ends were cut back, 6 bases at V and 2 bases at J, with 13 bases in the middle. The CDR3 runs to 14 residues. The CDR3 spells CASRQNEGNTEAFF. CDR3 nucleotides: TGTGCCAGCAGACAAAACGAGGGTAACACTGAAGCTTTCTTT.

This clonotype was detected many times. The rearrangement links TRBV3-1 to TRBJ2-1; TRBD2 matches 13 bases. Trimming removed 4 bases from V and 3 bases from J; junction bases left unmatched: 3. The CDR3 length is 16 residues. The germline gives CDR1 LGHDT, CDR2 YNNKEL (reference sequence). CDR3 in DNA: TGTGCCAGCAGCCGGACTAGCGGGAGTATCTACAATGAGCAGTTCTTC. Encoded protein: CASSRTSGSIYNEQFF.

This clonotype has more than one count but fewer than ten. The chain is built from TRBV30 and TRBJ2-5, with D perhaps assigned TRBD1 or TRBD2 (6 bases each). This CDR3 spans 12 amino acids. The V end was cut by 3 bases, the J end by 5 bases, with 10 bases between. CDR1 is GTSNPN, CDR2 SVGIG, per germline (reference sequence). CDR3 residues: CAWRRGGETQYF. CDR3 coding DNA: TGTGCCTGGAGGAGAGGGGGGGAGACCCAGTACTTC. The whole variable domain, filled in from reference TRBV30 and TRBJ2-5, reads SQTIHQWPATLVQPVGSPLSLECTVEGTSNPNLYWYRQAAGRGLQLLFYSVGIGQISSEVPQNLSASRPQDRQFILSSKKLLLSDSGFYLCAWRRGGETQYFGPGTRLLVL.

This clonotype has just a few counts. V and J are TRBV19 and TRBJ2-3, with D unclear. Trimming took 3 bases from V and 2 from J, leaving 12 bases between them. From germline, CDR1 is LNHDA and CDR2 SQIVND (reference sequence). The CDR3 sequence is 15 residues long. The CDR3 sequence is CASSMSSPPTDTQYF. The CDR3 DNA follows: TGTGCCAGTAGTATGAGTTCTCCTCCCACAGATACGCAGTATTTT.

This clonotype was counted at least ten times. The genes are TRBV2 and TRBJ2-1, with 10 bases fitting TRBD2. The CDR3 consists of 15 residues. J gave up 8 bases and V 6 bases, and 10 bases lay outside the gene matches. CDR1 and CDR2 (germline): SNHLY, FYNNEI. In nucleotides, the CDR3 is TGTGCCAGCAGACCCTTAGCGGGAGGAAGGGATGAGCAGTTCTTC. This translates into CASRPLAGGRDEQFF.

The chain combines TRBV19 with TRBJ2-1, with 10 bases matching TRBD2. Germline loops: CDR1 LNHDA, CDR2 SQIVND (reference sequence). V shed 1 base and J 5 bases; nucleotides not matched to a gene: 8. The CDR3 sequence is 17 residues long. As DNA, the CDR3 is TGTGCCAGTAGTATAGGTTGGGCTAGCGGGAGTAACAATGAGCAGTTCTTC. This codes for CASSIGWASGSNNEQFF. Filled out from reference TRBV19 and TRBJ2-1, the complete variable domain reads DGGITQSPKYLFRKEGQNVTLSCEQNLNHDAMYWYRQDPGQGLRLIYYSQIVNDFQKGDIAEGYSVSREKKESFPLTVTSAQKNPTAFYLCASSIGWASGSNNEQFFGPGTRLTVL.

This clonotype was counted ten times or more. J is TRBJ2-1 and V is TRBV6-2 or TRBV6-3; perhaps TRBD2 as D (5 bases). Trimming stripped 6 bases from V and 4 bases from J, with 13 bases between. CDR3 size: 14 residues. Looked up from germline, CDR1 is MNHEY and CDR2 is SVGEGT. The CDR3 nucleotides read TGTGCCAGCAGACCCGCGGGTGAATACAATGAGCAGTTCTTC. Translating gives CASRPAGEYNEQFF.

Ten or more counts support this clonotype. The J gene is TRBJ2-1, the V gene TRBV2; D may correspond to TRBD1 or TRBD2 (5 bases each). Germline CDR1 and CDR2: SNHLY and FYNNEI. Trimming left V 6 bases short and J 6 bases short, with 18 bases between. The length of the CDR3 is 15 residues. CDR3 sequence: CASRTGTGGFNEQFF. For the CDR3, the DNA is TGTGCCAGCAGGACCGGGACGGGCGGGTTCAATGAGCAGTTCTTC.

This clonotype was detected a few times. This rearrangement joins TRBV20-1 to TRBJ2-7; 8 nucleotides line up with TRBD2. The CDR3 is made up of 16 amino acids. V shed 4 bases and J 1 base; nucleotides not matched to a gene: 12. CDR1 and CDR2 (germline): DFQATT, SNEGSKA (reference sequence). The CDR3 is CSATPTSGSESYEQYF. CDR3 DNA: TGCAGTGCTACACCCACCAGCGGGAGTGAGTCCTACGAGCAGTACTTC.

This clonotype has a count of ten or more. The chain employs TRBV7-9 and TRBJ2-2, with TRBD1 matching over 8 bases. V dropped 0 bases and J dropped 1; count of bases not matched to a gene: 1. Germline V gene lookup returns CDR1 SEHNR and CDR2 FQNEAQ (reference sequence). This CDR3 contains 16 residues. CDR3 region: CASSLADRGNTGELFF. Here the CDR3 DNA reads TGTGCCAGCAGCTTAGCTGACAGGGGGAACACCGGGGAGCTGTTTTTT.

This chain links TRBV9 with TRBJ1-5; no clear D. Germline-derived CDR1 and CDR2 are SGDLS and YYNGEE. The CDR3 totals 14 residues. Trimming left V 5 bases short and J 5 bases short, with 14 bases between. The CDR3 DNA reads TGTGCCAGCAGTCCCTACCTGGGCGATCAGCCCCAGCATTTT. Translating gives CASSPYLGDQPQHF. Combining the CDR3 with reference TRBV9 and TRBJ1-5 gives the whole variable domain DSGVTQTPKHLITATGQRVTLRCSPRSGDLSVYWYQQSLDQGLQFLIQYYNGEERAKGNILERFSAQQFPDLHSELNLSSLELGDSALYFCASSPYLGDQPQHFGDGTRLSIL.

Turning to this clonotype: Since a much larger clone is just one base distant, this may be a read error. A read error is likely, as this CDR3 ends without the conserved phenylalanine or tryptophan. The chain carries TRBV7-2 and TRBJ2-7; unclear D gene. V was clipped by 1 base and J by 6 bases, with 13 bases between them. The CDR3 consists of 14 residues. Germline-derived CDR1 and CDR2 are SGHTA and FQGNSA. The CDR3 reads CASSLELAVSEQYS. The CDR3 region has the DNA TGTGCCAGCAGCTTAGAACTCGCCGTCTCCGAGCAGTACTCC.